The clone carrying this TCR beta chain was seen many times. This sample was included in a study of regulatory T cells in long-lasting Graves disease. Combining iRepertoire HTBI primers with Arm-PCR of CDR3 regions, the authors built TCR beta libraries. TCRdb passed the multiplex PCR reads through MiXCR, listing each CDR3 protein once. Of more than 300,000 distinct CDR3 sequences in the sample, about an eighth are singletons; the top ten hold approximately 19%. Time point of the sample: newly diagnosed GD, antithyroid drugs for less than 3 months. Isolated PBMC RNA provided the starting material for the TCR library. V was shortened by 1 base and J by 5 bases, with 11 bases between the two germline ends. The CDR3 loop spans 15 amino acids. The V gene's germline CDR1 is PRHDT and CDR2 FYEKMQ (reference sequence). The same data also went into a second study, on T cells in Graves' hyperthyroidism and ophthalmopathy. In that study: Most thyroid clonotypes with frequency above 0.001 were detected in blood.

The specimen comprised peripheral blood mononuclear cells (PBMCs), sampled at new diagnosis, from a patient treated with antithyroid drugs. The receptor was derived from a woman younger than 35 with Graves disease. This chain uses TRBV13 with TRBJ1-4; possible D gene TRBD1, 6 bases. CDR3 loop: CASSLAGARNEKLFF. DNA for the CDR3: TGTGCCAGCAGCTTAGCGGGGGCGAGAAATGAAAAACTGTTTTTT.